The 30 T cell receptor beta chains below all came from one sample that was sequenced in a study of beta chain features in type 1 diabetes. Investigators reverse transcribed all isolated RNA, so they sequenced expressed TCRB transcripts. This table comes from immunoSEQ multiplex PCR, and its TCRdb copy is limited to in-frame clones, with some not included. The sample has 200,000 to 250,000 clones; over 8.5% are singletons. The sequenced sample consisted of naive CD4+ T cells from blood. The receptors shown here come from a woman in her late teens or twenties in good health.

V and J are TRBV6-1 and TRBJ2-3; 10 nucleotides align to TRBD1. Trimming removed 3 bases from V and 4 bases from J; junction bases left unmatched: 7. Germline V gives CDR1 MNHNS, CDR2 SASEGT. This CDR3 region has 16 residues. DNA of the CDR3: TGTGCCAGCAGTGAGGTTGACAGGGGGCAGGCAGATACGCAGTATTTT. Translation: CASSEVDRGQADTQYF.

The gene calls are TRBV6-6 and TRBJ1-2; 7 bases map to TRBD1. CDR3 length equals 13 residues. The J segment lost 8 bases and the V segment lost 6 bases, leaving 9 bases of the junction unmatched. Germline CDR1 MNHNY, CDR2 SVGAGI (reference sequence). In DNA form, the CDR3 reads TGTGCCAGCAGCCTAGAGGGGGCTCGAGGCTACACCTTC. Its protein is CASSLEGARGYTF.

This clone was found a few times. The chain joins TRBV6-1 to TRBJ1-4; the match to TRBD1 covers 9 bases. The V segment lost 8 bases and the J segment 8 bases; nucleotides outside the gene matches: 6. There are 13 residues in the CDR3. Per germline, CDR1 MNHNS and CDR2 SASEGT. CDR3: CASAQDRGEKLFF. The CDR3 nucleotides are TGTGCCAGCGCGCAGGACAGGGGAGAAAAACTGTTTTTT.

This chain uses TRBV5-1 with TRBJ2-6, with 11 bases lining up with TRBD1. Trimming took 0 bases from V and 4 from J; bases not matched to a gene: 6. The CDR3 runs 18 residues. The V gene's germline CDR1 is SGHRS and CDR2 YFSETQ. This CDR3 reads CASSLAGQGATGANVLTF. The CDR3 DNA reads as TGCGCCAGCAGCTTGGCCGGACAGGGGGCAACAGGGGCCAACGTCCTGACTTTC.

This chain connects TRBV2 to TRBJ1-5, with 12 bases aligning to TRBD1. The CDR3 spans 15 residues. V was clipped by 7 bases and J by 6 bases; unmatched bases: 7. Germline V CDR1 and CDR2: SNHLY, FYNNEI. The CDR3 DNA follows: TGTGCCAGCACCAGGGGACAGGGGGCGGGTCAGCCCCAGCATTTT. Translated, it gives CASTRGQGAGQPQHF. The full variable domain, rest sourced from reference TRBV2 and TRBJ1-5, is EPEVTQTPSHQVTQMGQEVILRCVPISNHLYFYWYRQILGQKVEFLVSFYNNEISEKSEIFDDQFSVERPDGSNFTLKIRSTKLEDSAMYFCASTRGQGAGQPQHFGDGTRLSIL.

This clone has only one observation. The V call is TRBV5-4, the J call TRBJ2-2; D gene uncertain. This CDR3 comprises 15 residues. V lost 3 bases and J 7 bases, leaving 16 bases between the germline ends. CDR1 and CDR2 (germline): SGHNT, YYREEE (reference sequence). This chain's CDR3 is CASSSLGGVGGELFF. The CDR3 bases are TGTGCCAGCAGCTCCCTCGGTGGAGTGGGCGGGGAGCTGTTTTTT.

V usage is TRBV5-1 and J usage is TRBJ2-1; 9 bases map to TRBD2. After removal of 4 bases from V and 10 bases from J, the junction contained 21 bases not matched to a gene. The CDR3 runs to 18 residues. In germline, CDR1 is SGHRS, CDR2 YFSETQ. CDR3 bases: TGCGCCAGCAGCCGGGTCGCTAGCGGGATTACCGGGAGAGAAGAGCAGTTCTTC. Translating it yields CASSRVASGITGREEQFF.

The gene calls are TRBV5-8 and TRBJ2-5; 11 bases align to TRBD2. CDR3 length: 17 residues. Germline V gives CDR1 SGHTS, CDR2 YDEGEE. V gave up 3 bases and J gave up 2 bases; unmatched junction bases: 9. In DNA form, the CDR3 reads TGTGCCAGCAGCTCTACGACTAGCGGGAATTATCAAGAGACCCAGTACTTC. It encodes CASSSTTSGNYQETQYF. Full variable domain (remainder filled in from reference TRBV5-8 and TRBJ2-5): EAGVTQSPTHLIKTRGQQATLRCSPISGHTSVYWYQQALGLGLQFLLWYDEGEERNRGNFPPRFSGRQFPNYSSELNVNALELEDSALYLCASSSTTSGNYQETQYFGPGTRLLVL.

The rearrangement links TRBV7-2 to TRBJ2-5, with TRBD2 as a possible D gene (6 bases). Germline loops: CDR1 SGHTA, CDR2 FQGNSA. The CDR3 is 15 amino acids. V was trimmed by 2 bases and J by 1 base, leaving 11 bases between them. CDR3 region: CASSLYGSAQETQYF. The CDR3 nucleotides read TGTGCCAGCAGCTTATACGGGAGCGCCCAAGAGACCCAGTACTTC.

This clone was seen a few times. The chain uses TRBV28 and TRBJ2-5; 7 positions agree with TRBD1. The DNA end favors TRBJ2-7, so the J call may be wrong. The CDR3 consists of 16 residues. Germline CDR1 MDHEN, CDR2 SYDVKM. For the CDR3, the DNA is TGTGCCAGCAGTTCCGTACAACCGGGACAGCGCTACGAGCAGTACTTC. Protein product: CASSSVQPGQRYEQYF.

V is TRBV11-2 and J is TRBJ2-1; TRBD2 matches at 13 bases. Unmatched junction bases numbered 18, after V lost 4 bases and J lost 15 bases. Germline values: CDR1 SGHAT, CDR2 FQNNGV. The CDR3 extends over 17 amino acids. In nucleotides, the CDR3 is TGTGCCAGCAGCTCCTCACCGCGGACTAGCGGGAGCTCGCCGCGGTTCTTC. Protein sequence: CASSSSPRTSGSSPRFF.

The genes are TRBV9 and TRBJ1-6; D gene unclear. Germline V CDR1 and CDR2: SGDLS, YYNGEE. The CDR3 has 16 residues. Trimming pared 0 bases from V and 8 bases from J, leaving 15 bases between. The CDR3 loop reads CASSVDGLYGDSPLHF. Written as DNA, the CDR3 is TGTGCCAGCAGCGTAGATGGACTATACGGCGATTCACCCCTCCACTTT.

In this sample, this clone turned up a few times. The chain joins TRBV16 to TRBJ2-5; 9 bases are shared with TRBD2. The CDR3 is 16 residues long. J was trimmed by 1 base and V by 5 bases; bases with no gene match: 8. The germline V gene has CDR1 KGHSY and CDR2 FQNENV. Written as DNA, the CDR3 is TGTGCCAGCAGCGCCCCTAGCGGGACGTTCCAAGAGACCCAGTACTTC. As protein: CASSAPSGTFQETQYF.

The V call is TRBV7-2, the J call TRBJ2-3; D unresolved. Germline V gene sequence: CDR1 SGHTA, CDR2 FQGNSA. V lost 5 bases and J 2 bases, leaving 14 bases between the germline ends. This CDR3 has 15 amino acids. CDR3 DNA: TGTGCCAGCAGCCCCGACCGGGTAAACACAGATACGCAGTATTTT. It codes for CASSPDRVNTDTQYF.

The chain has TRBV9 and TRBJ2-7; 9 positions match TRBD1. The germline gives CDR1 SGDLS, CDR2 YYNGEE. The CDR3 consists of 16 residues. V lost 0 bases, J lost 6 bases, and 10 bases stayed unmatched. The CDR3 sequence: CASSVGSRTGAAEQYF. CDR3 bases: TGTGCCAGCAGCGTAGGGAGTCGGACAGGGGCGGCCGAGCAGTACTTC.

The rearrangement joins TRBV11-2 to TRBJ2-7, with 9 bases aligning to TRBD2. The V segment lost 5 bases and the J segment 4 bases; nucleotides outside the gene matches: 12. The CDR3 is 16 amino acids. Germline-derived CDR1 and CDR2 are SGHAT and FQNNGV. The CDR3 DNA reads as TGTGCCAGCAGCCCCATATCTGGGCGGGAGGGATACGAGCAGTACTTC. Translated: CASSPISGREGYEQYF.

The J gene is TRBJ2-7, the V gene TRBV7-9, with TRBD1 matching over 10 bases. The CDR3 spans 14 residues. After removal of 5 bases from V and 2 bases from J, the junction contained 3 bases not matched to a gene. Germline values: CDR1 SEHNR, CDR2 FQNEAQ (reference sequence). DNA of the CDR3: TGTGCCAGCAGCACGACAGGGGGCACCTACGAGCAGTACTTC. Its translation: CASSTTGGTYEQYF.

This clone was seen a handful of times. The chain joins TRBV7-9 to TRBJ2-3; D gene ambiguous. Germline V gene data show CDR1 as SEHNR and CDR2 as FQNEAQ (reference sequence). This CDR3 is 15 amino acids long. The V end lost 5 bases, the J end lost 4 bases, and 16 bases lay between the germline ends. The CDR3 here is CASSRLAEPPDTQYF. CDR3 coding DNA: TGTGCCAGCAGCCGTCTCGCGGAGCCCCCAGATACGCAGTATTTT.

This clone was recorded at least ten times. CDR3: CAWTRGYEQYF. The CDR3 bases are TGTGCCTGGACCAGAGGCTACGAGCAGTACTTC. V usage is TRBV30 and J usage is TRBJ2-7; D call uncertain. This CDR3 contains 11 residues. V lost 4 bases, J lost 3 bases, and 7 bases lay in between. Germline V CDR1 and CDR2: GTSNPN, SVGIG (reference sequence).

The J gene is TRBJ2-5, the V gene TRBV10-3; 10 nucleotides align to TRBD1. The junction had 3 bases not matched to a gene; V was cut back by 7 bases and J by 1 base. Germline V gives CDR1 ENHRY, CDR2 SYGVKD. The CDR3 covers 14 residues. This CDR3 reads CAIKDRGSQETQYF. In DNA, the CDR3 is TGTGCCATCAAGGACAGGGGGTCCCAAGAGACCCAGTACTTC.

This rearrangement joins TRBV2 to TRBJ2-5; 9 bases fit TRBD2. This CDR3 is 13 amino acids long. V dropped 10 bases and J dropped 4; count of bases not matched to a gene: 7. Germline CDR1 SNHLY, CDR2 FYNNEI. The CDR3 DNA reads TGTGCCAACCAGCGGGGGGCGGGAGAGACCCAGTACTTC. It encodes CANQRGAGETQYF.

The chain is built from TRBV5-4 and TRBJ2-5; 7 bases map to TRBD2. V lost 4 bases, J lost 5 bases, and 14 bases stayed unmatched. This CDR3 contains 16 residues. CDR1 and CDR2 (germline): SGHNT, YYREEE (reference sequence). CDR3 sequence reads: CASSIPDWRETETQYF. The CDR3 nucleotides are TGTGCCAGCAGCATCCCGGATTGGCGGGAGACGGAGACCCAGTACTTC.

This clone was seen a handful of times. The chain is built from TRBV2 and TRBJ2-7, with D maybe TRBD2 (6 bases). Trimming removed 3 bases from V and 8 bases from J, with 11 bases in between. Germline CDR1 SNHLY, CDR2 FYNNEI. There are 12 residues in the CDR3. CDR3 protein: CASSEAGRKQYF. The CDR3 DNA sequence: TGTGCCAGCAGTGAGGCAGGGAGGAAGCAGTACTTC.

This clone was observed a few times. The CDR3 region is CASSPDRSHTEAFF. CDR3 DNA sequence: TGTGCCAGCAGTCCAGACAGGAGCCACACTGAAGCTTTCTTT. This chain uses TRBV6-5 with TRBJ1-1; D may be TRBD1 (6 bases). Germline CDR1 MNHEY, CDR2 SVGAGI. V was cut by 5 bases and J by 3 bases, with 13 bases left in between. The CDR3 has 14 amino acids.

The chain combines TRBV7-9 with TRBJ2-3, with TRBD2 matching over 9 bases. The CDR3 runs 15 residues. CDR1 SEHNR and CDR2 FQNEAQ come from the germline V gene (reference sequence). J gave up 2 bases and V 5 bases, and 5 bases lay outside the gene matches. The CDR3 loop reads CASSRSGGITDTQYF. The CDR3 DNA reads TGTGCCAGCAGCCGCAGCGGGGGGATCACAGATACGCAGTATTTT.

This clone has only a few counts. Written as DNA, the CDR3 is TGTGCCAGCACCCATGACAGGCCGACCTACGAGCAGTACTTC. This sequence encodes CASTHDRPTYEQYF. The rearrangement joins TRBV5-8 to TRBJ2-7; tentatively, D is TRBD1 (6 bases). Per germline, CDR1 SGHTS and CDR2 YDEGEE. This CDR3 is built from 14 residues. V lost 6 bases and J 2 bases, leaving 15 bases between the germline ends.

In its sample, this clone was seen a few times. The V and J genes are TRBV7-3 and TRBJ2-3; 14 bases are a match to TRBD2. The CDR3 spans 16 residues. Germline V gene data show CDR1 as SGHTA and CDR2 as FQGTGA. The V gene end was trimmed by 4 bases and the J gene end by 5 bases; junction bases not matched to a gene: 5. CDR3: CASSSRLAGGVDTQYF. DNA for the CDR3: TGTGCCAGCAGCTCCCGACTAGCGGGGGGGGTAGATACGCAGTATTTT.

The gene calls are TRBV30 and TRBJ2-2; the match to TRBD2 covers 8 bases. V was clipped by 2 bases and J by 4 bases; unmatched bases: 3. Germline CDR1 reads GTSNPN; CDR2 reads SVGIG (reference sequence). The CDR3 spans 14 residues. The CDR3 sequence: CAWSRLAGTGELFF. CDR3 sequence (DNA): TGTGCCTGGAGTAGGCTAGCGGGCACCGGGGAGCTGTTTTTT.

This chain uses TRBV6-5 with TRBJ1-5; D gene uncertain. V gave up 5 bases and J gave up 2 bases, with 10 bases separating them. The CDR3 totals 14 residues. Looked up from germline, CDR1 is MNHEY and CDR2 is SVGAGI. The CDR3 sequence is CASSRVVGNQPQHF. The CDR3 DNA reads TGTGCCAGCAGTCGGGTTGTGGGCAATCAGCCCCAGCATTTT.

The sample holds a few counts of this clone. CDR3 bases: TGTGCCAGCAGCTCCCGGGACAGGAACACTGAAGCTTTCTTT. Its translation is CASSSRDRNTEAFF. This chain connects TRBV27 to TRBJ1-1; TRBD1 matches at 7 bases. CDR1 is MNHEY and CDR2 is SMNVEV in the germline V gene (reference sequence). V shed 6 bases, J shed 1 base, and the junction held 5 bases outside the gene matches. This CDR3 contains 14 residues.